The entry below describes one T cell receptor (beta chain). Antigen unknown. The data derive from a study of human versus mouse CDR3 diversity and MHC coevolution. Across the whole study: Between roughly 0.6 x 10^7 and 1.8 x 10^7 valid reads came from each sample. Broader study findings: Compared with mice, human CDR3s carried more deletions and insertions on average. Clonal inequality was lowest in most of the three human donors.

Using immunoSEQ multiplex PCR, the repertoire was profiled, and TCRdb retains in-frame clones only, with some absent. The profile shows about 73,000 clones, around 90% of them singletons. The CDR3 contains 15 residues. The germline V gene has CDR1 ENHRY and CDR2 SYGVKD. The V and J ends lost 0 bases and 0 bases respectively, with 6 bases between them. The sequence came from a person aged 30-70 years in good health. The J gene is TRBJ2-1, the V gene TRBV10-3; possibly TRBD2 for D (5 bases). The sequenced sample consisted of naive CD4+ T cells from blood. The subset: CD45RO-negative CD62L-positive naive CD4 T cells. CDR3 sequence: CAISESGGSYNEQFF. The CDR3 DNA reads as TGTGCCATCAGTGAGTCAGGAGGCTCCTACAATGAGCAGTTCTTC.